A selection of T cell receptor beta chains follows, all from one sample in a study of T cells in pancreatic ductal adenocarcinoma. Data came from immunoSEQ multiplex PCR; TCRdb stores just in-frame clones and leaves some out. This sample has 85,000 to 120,000 clones; 90% to 95% occur once, and the top ten carry roughly 3%. Material: PBMCs. These receptors came from a human donor with pancreatic ductal adenocarcinoma. Each CDR3 is given with its conserved first and last residue. The D gene is left open where the match is weak. A clone size is listed for some rows: how often the clone was seen (once, few, many), or a class if it is expanded.

clone_size,j_call,v_call,d_call,cdr3_aa,cdr3_nt
NA,TRBJ1-4,TRBV6-5,TRBD1,CASRGQGSVEKLFF,TGTGCCAGCAGGGGACAGGGTTCGGTTGAAAAACTGTTTTTT
NA,TRBJ2-7,TRBV19,TRBD2,CASSIPGGSYEQYF,TGTGCCAGTAGTATACCGGGAGGGAGCTACGAGCAGTACTTC
NA,TRBJ2-7,TRBV19,NA,CASSPGLVGEQYF,TGTGCCAGTAGCCCAGGGTTGGTTGGCGAGCAGTACTTC
NA,TRBJ1-5,TRBV28,TRBD1,CASIPQGMGISNQPQHF,TGTGCCAGCATCCCACAGGGGATGGGGATAAGCAATCAGCCCCAGCATTTT
NA,TRBJ2-1,TRBV7-2,NA,CASRLGAEQFF,TGTGCCAGCAGGCTAGGGGCTGAGCAGTTCTTC
NA,TRBJ2-5,TRBV7-2,TRBD2,CASSQGLAGTQETQYF,TGTGCCAGCAGCCAGGGACTAGCGGGGACTCAAGAGACCCAGTACTTC
NA,TRBJ2-7,TRBV11-2,NA,CASRGSYEQYF,TGTGCCAGCCGCGGCTCCTACGAGCAGTACTTC
NA,TRBJ1-5,TRBV27,NA,CASSFRGGQPQHF,TGTGCCAGCAGTTTCCGGGGTGGTCAGCCCCAGCATTTT
NA,TRBJ2-7,TRBV5-1,TRBD2,CASSRYAGGHSGRGEQYF,TGCGCCAGCAGCCGCTATGCGGGGGGCCATAGCGGGCGAGGCGAGCAGTACTTC
NA,TRBJ1-4,TRBV18,NA,CASQQKSTGLISAFNEKLFF,TGTGCCAGCCAGCAAAAATCCACGGGACTCATATCCGCCTTTAATGAAAAACTGTTTTTT
NA,TRBJ2-2,TRBV29-1,TRBD1,CSVGDRNTGELFF,TGCAGCGTTGGGGACAGAAACACCGGGGAGCTGTTTTTT
once,TRBJ1-4,TRBV15,NA,CATSRSREVLEKLFF,TGTGCCACCAGCAGATCCCGCGAGGTATTGGAAAAACTGTTTTTT
NA,TRBJ2-7,TRBV5-1,NA,CASSHKRTYASYEQYF,TGCGCCAGCAGCCACAAGCGGACCTACGCCTCCTACGAGCAGTACTTC
NA,TRBJ2-7,TRBV7-2,TRBD1,CASSLVGTDKYEQYF,TGTGCCAGCAGCTTAGTCGGGACAGACAAATACGAGCAGTACTTC
NA,TRBJ2-7,TRBV5-6,NA,CASSSEFNYEQYF,TGTGCCAGCAGCTCCGAGTTCAATTACGAGCAGTACTTC
NA,TRBJ1-5,TRBV18,NA,CASSPTEFSNQPQHF,TGTGCCAGCTCACCAACAGAGTTTAGCAATCAGCCCCAGCATTTT
NA,TRBJ2-7,TRBV7-9,NA,CASSLGVGSYEQYF,TGTGCCAGCAGCTTAGGGGTGGGGAGCTACGAGCAGTACTTC
once,TRBJ2-6,TRBV5-1,NA,CASSPEYPGANVLTF,TGCGCCAGCAGCCCGGAGTATCCTGGGGCCAACGTCCTGACTTTC
NA,TRBJ1-4,TRBV28,NA,CASTSQSGGINEKLFF,TGTGCCAGCACCTCCCAGAGCGGGGGCATTAATGAAAAACTGTTTTTT
NA,TRBJ2-7,TRBV10-1,TRBD2,CASSHGTSGSQAEQYF,TGCGCCAGCAGCCACGGGACTAGCGGGAGCCAGGCCGAGCAGTACTTC
NA,TRBJ1-3,TRBV7-2,TRBD1,CASSYGQGKGNTIYF,TGTGCCAGCAGCTATGGACAGGGAAAAGGAAACACCATATATTTT
NA,TRBJ2-1,TRBV7-6,NA,CASSLGLVSDEQFF,TGTGCCAGCAGCTTAGGACTAGTTTCCGATGAGCAGTTCTTC
NA,TRBJ2-7,TRBV5-1,TRBD1,CASTPGTGAEQYF,TGCGCCAGCACCCCCGGGACAGGGGCCGAGCAGTACTTC
NA,TRBJ2-1,TRBV9,TRBD1,CASSPPDRGYNEQFF,TGTGCCAGCAGCCCACCGGACAGGGGCTACAATGAGCAGTTCTTC
NA,TRBJ2-3,TRBV10-3,TRBD2,CANSGLAGGGTDTQYF,TGTGCCAACTCGGGACTAGCGGGAGGAGGGACAGATACGCAGTATTTT
NA,TRBJ2-2,TRBV27,NA,CASSFLNTGELFF,TGTGCCAGCAGTTTCCTGAACACCGGGGAGCTGTTTTTT
NA,TRBJ1-5,TRBV28,NA,CASSFRGGYQPQHF,TGTGCCAGCAGTTTTAGAGGTGGGTATCAGCCCCAGCATTTT
NA,TRBJ1-2,TRBV7-2,NA,CASSGTGSSNYGYTF,TGTGCCAGCAGCGGAACAGGGTCCTCTAACTATGGCTACACCTTC
NA,TRBJ2-7,TRBV7-2,NA,CASSLSSQVSYEQYF,TGTGCCAGCAGCTTAAGTAGCCAAGTCTCCTACGAGCAGTACTTC
NA,TRBJ2-5,TRBV7-9,NA,CASSVTVSAETQYF,TGTGCCAGCAGCGTGACAGTATCGGCAGAGACCCAGTACTTC
NA,TRBJ2-3,TRBV30,NA,CAWSPDSSSTDTQYF,TGTGCCTGGAGCCCCGACTCCTCTAGCACAGATACGCAGTATTTT
NA,TRBJ2-5,TRBV27,NA,CAQGEPESLWGTQYF,TGTGCCCAAGGGGAACCAGAATCGTTGTGGGGGACCCAGTACTTC
NA,TRBJ2-2,TRBV19,NA,CASIPSAAVNTGELFF,TGTGCCAGTATCCCTTCCGCGGCAGTAAACACCGGGGAGCTGTTTTTT
NA,TRBJ2-7,TRBV28,NA,CASSLEYGEQYF,TGTGCCAGCAGTTTAGAGTACGGCGAGCAGTACTTC
NA,TRBJ2-1,TRBV12-1,NA,CASSFYVRRVAEYNEQFF,TGTGCCAGCAGCTTTTACGTGCGTAGGGTAGCGGAATACAATGAGCAGTTCTTC
once,TRBJ2-7,TRBV5-1,TRBD2,CASSAGLDYEQYF,TGCGCCAGCAGCGCCGGACTAGACTACGAGCAGTACTTC
NA,TRBJ2-3,TRBV6-1,NA,CASSEHYATGDTQYF,TGTGCCAGCAGTGAACACTACGCGACGGGGGATACGCAGTATTTT
once,TRBJ2-7,TRBV27,TRBD2,CASSGLARPYEQYF,TGTGCCAGCAGCGGACTAGCGAGACCCTACGAGCAGTACTTC
NA,TRBJ2-2,TRBV7-6,TRBD2,CASSSLVPSFAGGPGTGELFF,TGTGCCAGCAGCTCCCTCGTTCCGTCGTTCGCGGGAGGGCCCGGCACCGGGGAGCTGTTTTTT
once,TRBJ1-3,TRBV2,TRBD1,CASSENRGGNTIYF,TGTGCCAGCAGTGAAAACAGGGGAGGAAACACCATATATTTT
NA,TRBJ2-5,TRBV5-1,NA,CASGHRGQETQYF,TGCGCCAGCGGACATCGCGGCCAAGAGACCCAGTACTTC
NA,TRBJ2-3,TRBV5-1,NA,CASSSAVPRDTQYF,TGCGCCAGCAGCTCCGCCGTCCCTAGGGATACGCAGTATTTT
NA,TRBJ2-7,TRBV5-5,NA,CASSLRQANYEQYF,TGTGCCAGCAGCTTGCGACAGGCCAACTACGAGCAGTACTTC
NA,TRBJ2-5,TRBV18,TRBD1,CASSPGTGRLETQYF,TGTGCCAGCTCACCCGGGACAGGGAGATTGGAGACCCAGTACTTC
once,TRBJ2-7,TRBV28,TRBD2,CASAPGGGPSYEQYF,TGTGCCAGCGCCCCGGGGGGGGGACCCTCCTACGAGCAGTACTTC
NA,TRBJ2-5,TRBV18,NA,CASSPNYQETQYF,TGTGCCAGCTCACCCAATTACCAAGAGACCCAGTACTTC
NA,TRBJ2-7,TRBV7-6,TRBD1,CASSPGQVVNEQYF,TGTGCCAGCAGCCCAGGACAGGTGGTCAACGAGCAGTACTTC
NA,TRBJ2-1,TRBV28,NA,CASSLRTASHRSYNEQFF,TGTGCCAGCAGTTTACGGACAGCGTCCCATAGGTCCTACAATGAGCAGTTCTTC
NA,TRBJ2-7,TRBV7-2,NA,CASMGHYEQYF,TGTGCCAGCATGGGCCACTACGAGCAGTACTTC
NA,TRBJ1-2,TRBV25-1,NA,CASRASDYGYTF,TGTGCCAGCAGGGCCAGTGACTATGGCTACACCTTC
NA,TRBJ2-1,TRBV5-1,TRBD1,CASSGGQGDNEQFF,TGCGCCAGCAGTGGCGGACAGGGTGACAATGAGCAGTTCTTC
NA,TRBJ2-3,TRBV5-4,NA,CASSLTTVTDTQYF,TGTGCCAGCAGCCTGACGACAGTTACAGATACGCAGTATTTT
NA,TRBJ2-3,TRBV30,TRBD2,CAWTSGSYVTDTQYF,TGTGCCTGGACTAGCGGGAGTTATGTGACAGATACGCAGTATTTT
NA,TRBJ2-1,TRBV6-1,TRBD1,CASSWTGGSEQFF,TGTGCCAGCAGTTGGACAGGGGGTAGTGAGCAGTTCTTC
NA,TRBJ2-6,TRBV2,NA,CASSEWVGAGANVLTF,TGTGCCAGCAGTGAATGGGTGGGAGCTGGGGCCAACGTCCTGACTTTC
NA,TRBJ1-1,TRBV30,NA,CAWSSTLGGFMNTEAFF,TGTGCCTGGAGTTCCACGTTGGGGGGGTTCATGAACACTGAAGCTTTCTTT
NA,TRBJ2-7,TRBV10-3,TRBD1,CAINTRDRGYEQYF,TGTGCCATCAATACCCGGGACAGGGGTTACGAGCAGTACTTC
NA,TRBJ2-4,TRBV29-1,NA,CSVGGLQGENIQYF,TGCAGCGTGGGGGGACTCCAAGGGGAAAACATTCAGTACTTC
NA,TRBJ1-1,TRBV5-4,NA,CASSLQPGPLAEAFF,TGTGCCAGCAGCTTGCAGCCAGGCCCGCTCGCTGAAGCTTTCTTT